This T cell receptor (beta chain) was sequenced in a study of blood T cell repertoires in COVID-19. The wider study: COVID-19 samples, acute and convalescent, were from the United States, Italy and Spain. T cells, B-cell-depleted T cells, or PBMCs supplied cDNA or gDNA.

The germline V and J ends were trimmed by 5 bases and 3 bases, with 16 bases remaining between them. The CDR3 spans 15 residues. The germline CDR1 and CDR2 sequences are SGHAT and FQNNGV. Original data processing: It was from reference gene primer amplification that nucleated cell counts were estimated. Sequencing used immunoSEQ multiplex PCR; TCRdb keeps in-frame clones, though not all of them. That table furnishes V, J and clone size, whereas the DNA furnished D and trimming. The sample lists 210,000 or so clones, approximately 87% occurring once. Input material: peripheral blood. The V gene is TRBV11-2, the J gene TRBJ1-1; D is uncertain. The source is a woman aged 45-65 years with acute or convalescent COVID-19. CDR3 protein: CASSPGPLLDTEAFF. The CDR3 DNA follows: TGTGCCAGCAGCCCTGGGCCCTTGTTAGACACTGAAGCTTTCTTT.